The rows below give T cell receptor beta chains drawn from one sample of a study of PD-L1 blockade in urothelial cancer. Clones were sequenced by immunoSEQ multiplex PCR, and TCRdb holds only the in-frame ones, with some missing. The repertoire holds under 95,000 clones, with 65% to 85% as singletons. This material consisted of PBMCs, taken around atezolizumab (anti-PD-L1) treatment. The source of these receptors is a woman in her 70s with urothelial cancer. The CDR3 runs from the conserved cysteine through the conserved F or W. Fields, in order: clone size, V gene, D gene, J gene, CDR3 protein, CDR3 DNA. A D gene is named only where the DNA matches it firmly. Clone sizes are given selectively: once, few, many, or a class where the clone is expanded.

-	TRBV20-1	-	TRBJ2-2	CSAAEAGELFF	TGCAGTGCTGCAGAAGCCGGGGAGCTGTTTTTT
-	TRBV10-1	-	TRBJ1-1	CASSDTGRPMNTEAFF	TGCGCCAGCAGTGATACAGGTAGACCCATGAACACTGAAGCTTTCTTT
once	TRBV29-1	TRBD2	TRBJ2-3	CSVGVGRAGDTQYF	TGCAGCGTTGGTGTTGGGAGGGCCGGAGATACGCAGTATTTT
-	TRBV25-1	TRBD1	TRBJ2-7	CASRTTGLDEQYF	TGTGCCAGCAGAACGACAGGGTTGGACGAGCAGTACTTC
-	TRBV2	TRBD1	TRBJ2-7	CASMTGRVEQYF	TGTGCCAGCATGACAGGGCGTGTCGAGCAGTACTTC
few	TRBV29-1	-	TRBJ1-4	CSVTGLTNEKLFF	TGCAGCGTGACAGGTTTAACTAATGAAAAACTGTTTTTT
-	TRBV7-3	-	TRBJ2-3	CASSFGGSTDTQYF	TGTGCCAGCAGCTTCGGGGGATCGACAGATACGCAGTATTTT
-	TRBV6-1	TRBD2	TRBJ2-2	CASSEVVGGKLFF	TGTGCCAGCAGTGAGGTAGTGGGAGGGAAGCTGTTTTTT
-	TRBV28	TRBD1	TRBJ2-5	CASRPTGGRQETQYF	TGTGCCAGCAGACCTACAGGGGGGCGCCAAGAGACCCAGTACTTC
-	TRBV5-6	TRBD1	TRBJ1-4	CASSYGTADSNEKLFF	TGTGCCAGCAGCTATGGGACAGCCGACTCTAATGAAAAACTGTTTTTT
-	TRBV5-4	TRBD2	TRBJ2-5	CASSLRLAGGLETQYF	TGTGCCAGCAGCTTGAGGCTAGCGGGGGGTTTAGAGACCCAGTACTTC